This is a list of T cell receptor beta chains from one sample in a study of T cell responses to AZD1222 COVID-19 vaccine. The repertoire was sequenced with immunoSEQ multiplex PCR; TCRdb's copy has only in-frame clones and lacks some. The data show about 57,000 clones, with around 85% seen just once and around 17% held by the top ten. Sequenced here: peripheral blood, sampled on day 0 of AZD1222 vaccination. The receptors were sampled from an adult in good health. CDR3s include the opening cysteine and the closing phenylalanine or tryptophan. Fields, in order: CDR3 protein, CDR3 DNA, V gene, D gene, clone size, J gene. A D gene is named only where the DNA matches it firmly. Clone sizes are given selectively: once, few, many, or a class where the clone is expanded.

CDR3aa: CAIRLAGDGGSYNEQFF
CDR3nt: TGTGCCATCAGACTAGCGGGAGACGGGGGCTCCTACAATGAGCAGTTCTTC
v_gene: TRBV10-3
d_gene: TRBD2
abundance: .
j_gene: TRBJ2-1

CDR3aa: CASSLGRGEKLFF
CDR3nt: TGTGCCAGCAGCTTAGGAAGGGGTGAAAAACTGTTTTTT
v_gene: TRBV7-8
d_gene: .
abundance: .
j_gene: TRBJ1-4

CDR3aa: CASSLSLAGVPNSYNEQFF
CDR3nt: TGTGCCAGCAGTTTAAGTCTAGCGGGAGTCCCTAACTCCTACAATGAGCAGTTCTTC
v_gene: TRBV27
d_gene: TRBD2
abundance: .
j_gene: TRBJ2-1

CDR3aa: CASSETGSTQHF
CDR3nt: TGTGCCAGCAGCGAGACAGGTAGTACCCAGCATTTT
v_gene: TRBV6-2/TRBV6-3
d_gene: .
abundance: once
j_gene: TRBJ1-5

CDR3aa: CASSNGHISYEQYF
CDR3nt: TGTGCCAGCAGCAACGGACACATTTCCTACGAGCAGTACTTC
v_gene: TRBV7-8
d_gene: .
abundance: .
j_gene: TRBJ2-7

CDR3aa: CASSPSVDNEQFF
CDR3nt: TGTGCCAGCAGCCCTTCAGTGGACAATGAGCAGTTCTTC
v_gene: TRBV7-3
d_gene: .
abundance: .
j_gene: TRBJ2-1

CDR3aa: CASSYRGGTEAFF
CDR3nt: TGTGCCAGCAGTTACCGGGGGGGCACTGAAGCTTTCTTT
v_gene: TRBV6-5
d_gene: .
abundance: .
j_gene: TRBJ1-1

CDR3aa: CASRGQAPLIYGYTF
CDR3nt: TGTGCCAGTAGAGGACAGGCCCCCCTCATCTATGGCTACACCTTC
v_gene: TRBV19
d_gene: TRBD1
abundance: .
j_gene: TRBJ1-2

CDR3aa: CASSRSGSSGETQYF
CDR3nt: TGTGCCAGCAGCCGAAGCGGGAGTTCGGGAGAGACCCAGTACTTC
v_gene: TRBV3-1/TRBV3-2
d_gene: TRBD2
abundance: .
j_gene: TRBJ2-5

CDR3aa: CASSMGSGTYEQYF
CDR3nt: TGTGCCAGTAGTATGGGTAGCGGGACTTACGAGCAGTACTTC
v_gene: TRBV19
d_gene: TRBD2
abundance: .
j_gene: TRBJ2-7

CDR3aa: CASSPPEGQSSYNSPLHF
CDR3nt: TGTGCCAGCAGTCCCCCGGAAGGTCAGAGCTCCTATAATTCACCCCTCCACTTT
v_gene: TRBV28
d_gene: .
abundance: .
j_gene: TRBJ1-6

CDR3aa: CAWSSNSPLHF
CDR3nt: TGTGCCTGGAGTTCTAATTCACCCCTCCACTTT
v_gene: TRBV30
d_gene: .
abundance: .
j_gene: TRBJ1-6

CDR3aa: CASRQPSGIGSTEAFF
CDR3nt: TGTGCCAGCAGGCAACCCTCAGGGATCGGTAGCACTGAAGCTTTCTTT
v_gene: TRBV7-2
d_gene: .
abundance: few
j_gene: TRBJ1-1

CDR3aa: CASSYRFRGGWTEAFF
CDR3nt: TGTGCCAGCAGTTACCGGTTCAGGGGAGGTTGGACTGAAGCTTTCTTT
v_gene: TRBV6-6
d_gene: .
abundance: .
j_gene: TRBJ1-1

CDR3aa: CASSQPTGVLGNQPQHF
CDR3nt: TGTGCCAGCAGCCAGCCGACAGGGGTCCTTGGCAATCAGCCCCAGCATTTT
v_gene: TRBV16
d_gene: TRBD1
abundance: .
j_gene: TRBJ1-5

CDR3aa: CASSPGTSVRTDTQYF
CDR3nt: TGTGCCAGCAGCCCTGGGACTAGCGTACGCACAGATACGCAGTATTTT
v_gene: TRBV7-2
d_gene: TRBD2
abundance: once
j_gene: TRBJ2-3

CDR3aa: CASSRWENTGDVSGANVLTF
CDR3nt: TGTGCCAGCAGCCGTTGGGAAAATACAGGGGACGTCTCTGGGGCCAACGTCCTGACTTTC
v_gene: TRBV7-8
d_gene: TRBD1
abundance: once
j_gene: TRBJ2-6

CDR3aa: CASSCLTVHPPYEQYF
CDR3nt: TGTGCCAGCAGTTGCCTGACAGTCCACCCTCCCTACGAGCAGTACTTC
v_gene: TRBV6-5
d_gene: .
abundance: once
j_gene: TRBJ2-7

CDR3aa: CASSLTGVTYGYTF
CDR3nt: TGTGCCAGCAGCTTGACAGGTGTCACCTATGGCTACACCTTC
v_gene: TRBV6-5
d_gene: .
abundance: .
j_gene: TRBJ1-2